The 21 T cell receptor beta chains reported below all come from one sample, sequenced in a study of coeliac disease. Assay used: immunoSEQ multiplex PCR; TCRdb lists only in-frame clones, some missing. The table records over 4,000 clones, approximately 60% of them present only once. Sequenced input: intraepithelial lymphocytes from the gut. These TCRs come from a woman under 30 with active celiac disease.

This clone was detected only a few times. The chain joins TRBV27 to TRBJ1-1; D unresolved. Germline assignment: CDR1 MNHEY and CDR2 SMNVEV (reference sequence). There are 15 residues in the CDR3. Trimming removed 5 bases from V and 0 bases from J, with 13 bases in between. DNA of the CDR3: TGTGCCAGCAGTCTAATTCCCTACCTGAACACTGAAGCTTTCTTT. Protein sequence: CASSLIPYLNTEAFF.

This chain connects TRBV4-1 to TRBJ2-1; 9 nucleotides agree with TRBD1. CDR1 MGHRA and CDR2 YSYEKL come from the germline V gene. V shed 3 bases and J 8 bases; nucleotides not matched to a gene: 5. The CDR3 consists of 14 residues. The CDR3 nucleotides are TGCGCCAGCAGCCAGTGGACAGGGGTTTATGAGCAGTTCTTC. It specifies CASSQWTGVYEQFF.

The CDR3 protein is CASSSIGGRTYEQYF. CDR3 bases: TGTGCCAGCAGCTCCATAGGAGGGAGGACCTACGAGCAGTACTTC. The J gene is TRBJ2-7, the V gene TRBV7-2, with a weak D call TRBD2 (6 bases). CDR1 and CDR2 from the germline V gene are SGHTA and FQGNSA. Deletions cut 4 bases from V and 2 bases from J, with 15 bases between. The CDR3 covers 15 residues.

The chain has TRBV29-1 and TRBJ2-1; D is perhaps TRBD1 (5 bases). The V and J ends lost 3 bases and 5 bases respectively, with 35 bases between them. CDR1 is SQVTM, CDR2 ANQGSEA, per germline. The CDR3 extends over 21 amino acids. The CDR3, as DNA: TGCAGCGTTGATGGGATTTGGGTCGTGAAAGGACACCCCCCTATGGACAATGAGCAGTTCTTC. Its translation: CSVDGIWVVKGHPPMDNEQFF.

As DNA, the CDR3 is TGTGCCAGCAGTGGCCTAGGGGGTTCCTACGAGCAGTACTTC. Translating gives CASSGLGGSYEQYF. The chain recombines TRBV2 with TRBJ2-7, with D possibly being TRBD1 (6 bases). CDR3 size: 14 residues. CDR1 SNHLY and CDR2 FYNNEI come from the germline V gene. The germline V and J ends were trimmed by 4 bases and 1 base, with 11 bases remaining between them. The entire variable domain, with the rest obtained from reference TRBV2 and TRBJ2-7, is as follows: EPEVTQTPSHQVTQMGQEVILRCVPISNHLYFYWYRQILGQKVEFLVSFYNNEISEKSEIFDDQFSVERPDGSNFTLKIRSTKLEDSAMYFCASSGLGGSYEQYFGPGTRLTVT.

The chain joins TRBV28 to TRBJ2-2; D not resolved. This CDR3 contains 15 residues. Germline V gene data show CDR1 as MDHEN and CDR2 as SYDVKM. The V gene lost 5 bases and the J gene lost 6 bases, with 16 bases spanning the gap. The CDR3 DNA follows: TGTGCCAGCAGTCTCTTTCGAGGTCGGTCCGGGGAGCTGTTTTTT. Translation gives CASSLFRGRSGELFF.

This rearrangement joins TRBV6-6 to TRBJ2-1; the match to TRBD1 covers 9 bases. Unmatched junction bases numbered 2, after V lost 2 bases and J lost 0 bases. CDR1 and CDR2 from the germline V gene are MNHNY and SVGAGI (reference sequence). This CDR3 is built from 16 residues. The CDR3 region is CASSYGGQGSYNEQFF. Written as DNA, the CDR3 is TGTGCCAGCAGTTACGGGGGACAGGGCTCCTACAATGAGCAGTTCTTC.

The rearrangement links TRBV5-4 to TRBJ2-1; D is possibly TRBD1 (5 bases). Germline V gene sequence: CDR1 SGHNT, CDR2 YYREEE (reference sequence). The CDR3 covers 13 residues. V was trimmed by 4 bases and J by 6 bases, leaving 11 bases between them. The CDR3 sequence is CASSQTDSNEQFF. The CDR3 region has the DNA TGTGCCAGCAGCCAGACAGATTCCAATGAGCAGTTCTTC.

V usage is TRBV7-8 and J usage is TRBJ1-2, with no clear D. V lost 0 bases and J 3 bases, leaving 14 bases between the germline ends. This CDR3 spans 16 amino acids. The germline V gene encodes CDR1 SGHVS and CDR2 FQNEAQ. The CDR3 DNA reads as TGTGCCAGCAGCTTAGCGTGGGGAGGGCTTGACTATGGCTACACCTTC. This sequence encodes CASSLAWGGLDYGYTF. Looking up the rest from reference TRBV7-8 and TRBJ1-2 gives the full variable domain: GAGVSQSPRYKVAKRGQDVALRCDPISGHVSLFWYQQALGQGPEFLTYFQNEAQLDKSGLPSDRFFAERPEGSVSTLKIQRTQQEDSAVYLCASSLAWGGLDYGYTFGSGTRLTVV.

The V call is TRBV10-3, the J call TRBJ2-7; 10 positions match TRBD2. The germline V gene encodes CDR1 ENHRY and CDR2 SYGVKD. There are 14 residues in the CDR3. Trimming cost V 5 bases and J 0 bases; bases outside gene matches: 1. The CDR3 spells CAISTSGTSYEQYF. CDR3 DNA: TGTGCCATCAGTACTAGCGGGACCTCCTACGAGCAGTACTTC.

The chain employs TRBV29-1 and TRBJ1-2, with 7 nucleotides matching TRBD1. The V segment lost 5 bases and the J segment 4 bases; nucleotides outside the gene matches: 10. CDR3 length: 14 amino acids. Germline V gene sequence: CDR1 SQVTM, CDR2 ANQGSEA. CDR3 in DNA: TGCAGCGTTTTAAAAGGACAGGCCCTCTATGGCTACACCTTC. Residues: CSVLKGQALYGYTF.

This clone is large (0.1 to 1%) in the sample. V is TRBV6-5 and J is TRBJ2-2; no reliable D call. Per germline, CDR1 MNHEY and CDR2 SVGAGI. Trimming left V 3 bases short and J 1 base short, with 9 bases between. CDR3 length equals 15 residues. The CDR3 region has the DNA TGTGCCAGCAGTTATTCCGACATGAACACCGGGGAGCTGTTTTTT. It specifies CASSYSDMNTGELFF.

V gene TRBV21-1 combines with J gene TRBJ2-7; the D call in the table, TRBD2, was not verified against the DNA. TRBV21-1 counts as a pseudogene. The CDR3 sequence is 15 residues long. In DNA form, the CDR3 reads TGTGCCAGCAGCTTCCTAGCGGGGGGTTTCTACGAGCAGTACTTC. Its protein is CASSFLAGGFYEQYF.

In regard to this clone: This sequence is one base from a far larger clone and is likely a read error. The chain links TRBV4-2 to TRBJ2-3; 7 bases fit TRBD2. The CDR3 has 18 residues. The junction had 12 bases not matched to a gene; V was cut back by 0 bases and J by 3 bases. Germline CDR1 is LGHNA and CDR2 is YNFKEQ. CDR3: CASSQEIGGGRWTDTQYF. The CDR3 bases are TGTGCCAGCAGCCAAGAAATTGGGGGGGGAAGGTGGACAGATACGCAGTATTTT.

V usage is TRBV4-2 and J usage is TRBJ1-1; D gene ambiguous. In germline, CDR1 is LGHNA, CDR2 YNFKEQ. The CDR3 spans 15 residues. V was shortened by 4 bases and J by 3 bases, with 15 bases between the two germline ends. CDR3 coding DNA: TGTGCCAGCAGCCCTGGCGGAGGGTTGGACACTGAAGCTTTCTTT. Translating it yields CASSPGGGLDTEAFF.

This clone has more than one count but fewer than ten. The chain joins TRBV2 to TRBJ2-4; D is perhaps TRBD1 (6 bases). The germline V gene encodes CDR1 SNHLY and CDR2 FYNNEI. Trimming removed 11 bases from V and 3 bases from J, with 14 bases in between. The CDR3 runs to 13 residues. The CDR3 is CAPGDRSKNIQYF. The CDR3 nucleotides read TGTGCCCCGGGTGACAGGAGCAAAAACATTCAGTACTTC.

The chain employs TRBV30 and TRBJ2-7; D unclear. This CDR3 is built from 12 residues. CDR1 and CDR2 from the germline V gene are GTSNPN and SVGIG (reference sequence). V dropped 0 bases and J dropped 1 base, with 4 bases sitting between them. CDR3 sequence (DNA): TGTGCCTGGAGTGTACAGTCCTACGAGCAGTACTTC. Translation: CAWSVQSYEQYF.

The V and J genes are TRBV19 and TRBJ1-2, with TRBD1 identical over 9 bases. Per germline, CDR1 LNHDA and CDR2 SQIVND (reference sequence). J lost 8 bases, V lost 8 bases, and 18 bases had no gene match. This CDR3 region has 16 residues. CDR3 DNA: TGTGCCAGTCATCCGGGACAGGGTTCTTCGGCAAAAGGCTACACCTTC. This encodes CASHPGQGSSAKGYTF.

The rearrangement joins TRBV4-1 to TRBJ2-7; a weak D match, TRBD1 (5 bases). The CDR3 is 14 residues long. Germline assignment: CDR1 MGHRA and CDR2 YSYEKL. The V and J ends lost 6 bases and 1 base respectively, with 13 bases between them. In DNA form, the CDR3 reads TGCGCCAGCAGTTCAGGGAAGGGTTCCTACGAGCAGTACTTC. The encoded protein is CASSSGKGSYEQYF.

V and J are TRBV7-2 and TRBJ2-1; 8 nucleotides agree with TRBD2. The junction had 7 bases not matched to a gene; V was cut back by 6 bases and J by 0 bases. The length of the CDR3 is 16 residues. Per the germline V gene, CDR1 is SGHTA and CDR2 is FQGNSA. The CDR3 loop is CASSSLGTSSYNEQFF. The CDR3 DNA sequence: TGTGCCAGCAGTAGTCTCGGGACTAGCTCCTACAATGAGCAGTTCTTC.

V usage is TRBV9 and J usage is TRBJ2-2; 10 bases fit TRBD2. Trimming at V came to 0 bases and at J to 7 bases, leaving 12 bases not matched to a gene. There are 18 residues in the CDR3. Germline assignment: CDR1 SGDLS and CDR2 YYNGEE. CDR3 nucleotides: TGTGCCAGCAGCGTAGAAGGAGCGGGGGGGTCAGTCGGCGGGGAGCTGTTTTTT. It codes for CASSVEGAGGSVGGELFF.